This T cell receptor beta chain is from a study of blood T cell repertoires in COVID-19. Study information: COVID-19 samples collected from the United States, Italy and Spain covered acute and convalescent phases. T cells, B-cell-depleted T cells, or PBMCs provided the cDNA or gDNA that served as material.

Under the authors' procedure: Reference gene primer amplification in the assay estimated nucleated cell counts. Clones were read by immunoSEQ multiplex PCR, and TCRdb kept only the in-frame ones, dropping some. Clone size and the V and J calls come from that table; the DNA yielded D and trimming. The sample holds around 68,000 clones, roughly 84% seen once. A few counts support this clone. The germline V gene encodes CDR1 SGHRS and CDR2 YFSETQ. V lost 4 bases to trimming and J lost 4 bases; unmatched junction nucleotides: 11. This CDR3 contains 16 residues. The chain is built from TRBV5-1 and TRBJ2-1; 7 bases line up with TRBD2. The clonotype originates from a woman aged 45-59 years with acute or convalescent COVID-19. Material: peripheral blood. The CDR3: CASSLLAGDGYNEQFF. CDR3 bases: TGCGCCAGCAGCCTCTTGGCGGGGGACGGTTACAATGAGCAGTTCTTC.